The subject of this entry is one T cell receptor beta chain. The data were taken from a study of blood T cell repertoires in COVID-19. Looking at the study overall: Samples representing acute and convalescent COVID-19 were sourced from the United States, Italy and Spain. From T cells, B-cell-depleted T cells, or PBMCs came the material, which was cDNA or gDNA.

In the authors' workflow: Researchers report that nucleated cell counts were estimated from reference gene primer amplification. Produced via immunoSEQ multiplex PCR; TCRdb's table is partial and in-frame only. The V and J calls and clone size are taken from that table; D and trimming were inferred from the DNA. The table records about 290,000 clones, 89% of them present only once. Trimming took off 3 bases at V and 11 bases at J, with 9 bases between the two ends. The CDR3 extends over 12 amino acids. Germline V lookup: CDR1 SGHDT, CDR2 YYEEEE. It was during active infection that Seattle patients were enrolled and then longitudinally followed.

The chain is built from TRBV5-6 and TRBJ1-6; perhaps TRBD1 as D (5 bases). This TCR was sampled from a woman aged 25-40 years with COVID-19, enrolled during active disease. The sequenced sample consisted of peripheral blood. The CDR3 nucleotides are TGTGCCAGCAGCTCGCAGGGCCCACCCCTCCACTTT. Its translation: CASSSQGPPLHF.